These T cell receptor beta chains were read from a single sample in a study of cytomegalovirus exposure and HLA in healthy donors. Sequenced by immunoSEQ multiplex PCR; TCRdb stores in-frame clones only, minus some. The repertoire table contains more than 130,000 clones. Sample: PBMCs. Receptor source: a man aged 40-55 years in good health and CMV-seronegative. CDR3s include the opening cysteine and the closing phenylalanine or tryptophan. A D gene is named only where the DNA matches it firmly.

j_call v_call d_call cdr3_aa cdr3_nt
TRBJ1-1 TRBV6-6 - CASSSGVPPSNTEAFF TGTGCCAGCAGTTCAGGGGTGCCCCCCTCGAACACTGAAGCTTTCTTT
TRBJ1-1 TRBV29-1 - CSVRLGEGTEAFF TGCAGCGTTCGTTTAGGGGAAGGGACTGAAGCTTTCTTT
TRBJ1-5 TRBV7-2 TRBD1 CASSLSGTGEGGPQHF TGTGCCAGCAGCTTATCCGGGACAGGGGAAGGCGGTCCCCAGCATTTT
TRBJ2-7 TRBV5-5 TRBD1 CASNLETGISYEQYF TGTGCCAGCAACCTTGAGACAGGGATTTCCTACGAGCAGTACTTC
TRBJ2-7 TRBV4-1 TRBD1 CASSQDWTGVHEQYF TGCGCCAGCAGCCAAGATTGGACAGGGGTTCACGAGCAGTACTTC
TRBJ2-7 TRBV5-5 - CASSFRDYEQYF TGTGCCAGCAGCTTCAGGGACTACGAGCAGTACTTC
TRBJ2-7 TRBV9 TRBD2 CASSVDLWTSNEQYF TGTGCCAGCAGCGTAGATCTCTGGACTAGCAACGAGCAGTACTTC
TRBJ2-7 TRBV7-7 TRBD1 CASSLGGQGSAEQYF TGTGCCAGCAGCTTAGGGGGACAGGGTAGCGCCGAGCAGTACTTC
TRBJ2-2 TRBV18 TRBD1 CASSPRDRGGTGELFF TGTGCCAGCTCACCGCGGGACAGGGGGGGCACCGGGGAGCTGTTTTTT
TRBJ2-1 TRBV7-9 TRBD1 CASSSSRDRGHREFF TGTGCCAGCAGCTCGTCCCGGGACAGGGGCCACCGGGAGTTCTTC
TRBJ2-6 TRBV28 - CASSTGASGANVLTF TGTGCCAGCAGCACAGGAGCCTCTGGGGCCAACGTCCTGACTTTC
TRBJ2-6 TRBV25-1 TRBD1 CASGSDRGRYSGANVLTF TGTGCCAGCGGTTCGGACAGGGGGCGTTACTCTGGGGCCAACGTCCTGACTTTC
TRBJ2-1 TRBV5-1 - CASSFDSYNEQFF TGCGCCAGCAGCTTCGACAGTTACAATGAGCAGTTCTTC
TRBJ1-2 TRBV27 - CASSPIVLRRPYGYTF TGTGCCAGCAGTCCAATTGTGCTCCGGCGGCCCTATGGCTACACCTTC
TRBJ1-1 TRBV4-2 - CASSQRGRNTEAFF TGTGCCAGCAGCCAAAGAGGGAGGAACACTGAAGCTTTCTTT
TRBJ2-3 TRBV19 TRBD2 CASSLGLADTDTQYF TGTGCCAGTAGTCTGGGACTAGCGGACACAGATACGCAGTATTTT
TRBJ2-2 TRBV6-1 - CASGPANTGELFF TGTGCCAGCGGTCCGGCGAACACCGGGGAGCTGTTTTTT
TRBJ2-5 TRBV19 - CASSSLALQETQYF TGTGCCAGTAGTTCCCTAGCGTTACAAGAGACCCAGTACTTC
TRBJ1-2 TRBV10-3 TRBD1 CAISEGQGFYGYTF TGTGCCATCAGTGAGGGACAGGGATTTTATGGCTACACCTTC
TRBJ2-5 TRBV7-2 - CASRTRVLETQYF TGTGCCAGCAGAACCAGGGTTTTGGAGACCCAGTACTTC
TRBJ2-3 TRBV10-3 - CAISNKADTQYF TGTGCCATCAGTAATAAAGCGGATACGCAGTATTTT
TRBJ1-6 TRBV19 TRBD1 CASRTRRQGLRNSPLHF TGTGCCAGTAGAACGCGGCGACAGGGGCTTCGGAATTCACCCCTCCACTTT
TRBJ1-2 TRBV2 TRBD1 CASSTFPGDRDGYTF TGTGCCAGCAGTACCTTCCCGGGGGACAGGGATGGCTACACCTTC
TRBJ1-2 TRBV4-3 - CASSPRTTGGYGYTF TGCGCCAGCAGCCCGAGAACGACAGGAGGCTATGGCTACACCTTC
TRBJ1-2 TRBV2 TRBD1 CASIRSRTGNFSGYTF TGTGCCAGCATTCGATCTCGGACAGGGAATTTCAGTGGCTACACCTTC
TRBJ1-2 TRBV29-1 - CSVGLRGWNGYTF TGCAGCGTTGGTCTTAGGGGATGGAATGGCTACACCTTC
TRBJ1-1 TRBV29-1 TRBD1 CSVGQGNTEAFF TGCAGCGTAGGACAGGGGAACACTGAAGCTTTCTTT
TRBJ2-3 TRBV19 - CASSPGHPRPDTQYF TGTGCCAGTAGTCCCGGACACCCCCGGCCAGATACGCAGTATTTT
TRBJ2-7 TRBV5-1 TRBD1 CASSGGQYSYEQYF TGCGCCAGCAGCGGGGGACAGTATTCCTACGAGCAGTACTTC
TRBJ2-2 TRBV19 - CASSTQTGELFF TGTGCCAGTAGTACGCAGACCGGGGAGCTGTTTTTT
TRBJ1-2 TRBV5-6 - CASSLVADGYTF TGTGCCAGCAGCTTGGTAGCGGATGGCTACACCTTC
TRBJ2-7 TRBV9 - CASSVTPESEQYF TGTGCCAGCAGCGTAACCCCCGAGAGCGAGCAGTACTTC
TRBJ1-5 TRBV19 - CATRDRPNQPQHF TGTGCCACCCGAGACAGACCAAATCAGCCCCAGCATTTT
TRBJ2-5 TRBV7-2 - CASSLGHRYLEETQYF TGTGCCAGCAGCTTAGGGCACAGGTACCTCGAGGAGACCCAGTACTTC
TRBJ2-4 TRBV6-6 - CASSYGHGGDKNIQYF TGTGCTAGCAGTTATGGACACGGAGGGGACAAAAACATTCAGTACTTC
TRBJ2-1 TRBV5-1 TRBD2 CASSKGLAGVNEQFF TGCGCCAGCAGCAAGGGACTAGCGGGAGTCAATGAGCAGTTCTTC
TRBJ2-3 TRBV29-1 TRBD1 CSVGQDYSTDTQYF TGCAGCGTGGGACAGGATTACAGCACAGATACGCAGTATTTT
TRBJ1-4 TRBV25-1 TRBD1 CASRGDRENEKLFF TGTGCCAGCAGGGGGGACAGGGAAAATGAAAAACTGTTTTTT
TRBJ2-5 TRBV18 - CASSPPGLETQYF TGTGCCAGCTCACCACCGGGACTAGAGACCCAGTACTTC
TRBJ2-7 TRBV6-6 TRBD1 CASSIRTGGTYEQYF TGTGCCAGCAGTATCCGGACAGGGGGCACCTACGAGCAGTACTTC
TRBJ2-7 TRBV7-9 TRBD1 CASSSYRGTYEQYF TGTGCCAGCAGCTCATACAGGGGGACCTACGAGCAGTACTTC
TRBJ2-3 TRBV7-6 TRBD2 CASSRGGGGDTQYF TGTGCCAGCAGCCGCGGGGGGGGAGGGGATACGCAGTATTTT
TRBJ2-3 TRBV6-6 - CASSLREVADTQYF TGTGCCAGCAGTCTCAGGGAGGTGGCAGATACGCAGTATTTT
TRBJ1-1 TRBV6-1 - CASSGVGGVGRDTEAFF TGTGCCAGCAGTGGGGTCGGGGGAGTTGGAAGGGACACTGAAGCTTTCTTT
TRBJ1-6 TRBV7-3 - CASSLTGRPGNSPLHF TGTGCCAGCAGCTTAACAGGCCGGCCAGGGAATTCACCCCTCCACTTT
TRBJ2-2 TRBV14 - CASSQGAAGELFF TGTGCCAGCAGCCAGGGGGCCGCCGGGGAGCTGTTTTTT
TRBJ2-1 TRBV7-9 TRBD1 CASSGGQGVGVVANEQFF TGTGCCAGCAGCGGCGGACAGGGGGTTGGCGTAGTGGCCAATGAGCAGTTCTTC
TRBJ2-7 TRBV5-1 - CASSLDPTEQYF TGCGCCAGCAGCTTGGACCCTACTGAGCAGTACTTC
TRBJ1-5 TRBV7-8 - CASSLLRESGNQPQHF TGTGCCAGCAGCTTATTACGGGAATCTGGCAATCAGCCCCAGCATTTT
TRBJ1-2 TRBV28 - CASNPEGPYGYTF TGTGCCAGCAACCCTGAGGGTCCCTATGGCTACACCTTC